The rows below give T cell receptor beta chains drawn from one sample of a study of regulatory T cells in long-lasting Graves disease. Via MiXCR, TCRdb re-called the multiplex PCR reads, giving one row per CDR3 protein. This table holds 440,000 or so distinct CDR3 sequences, about 16% found once. These data are also associated with another study on T cells in Graves' hyperthyroidism and ophthalmopathy.

Sample: peripheral blood mononuclear cells (PBMCs), taken at new diagnosis, from a patient treated with antithyroid drugs. The source is a young woman with Graves disease. The CDR3 runs from the conserved cysteine through the conserved F or W. D genes are given only for firm matches. The size of a clone is reported for some rows only, either as once, few or many, or as a class for expanded clones.

J gene	clone size	V gene	D gene	CDR3 DNA	CDR3 protein
TRBJ2-1	.	TRBV12-3/TRBV12-4	.	TGTGCCAGCAGTTTGGGCCTAGCGATAATCAATGAGCAGTTCTTC	CASSLGLAIINEQFF
TRBJ2-2	.	TRBV19	.	TGTGCCAGTAGTTCCCCTGAGGGGGATAGCGGGGAGCTGTTTTTT	CASSSPEGDSGELFF
TRBJ2-2	many	TRBV3-1	.	TGTGCCAGCAGCCGCCCGCCAGTGGGGCTTGGGACCGGGGAGCTGTTTTTT	CASSRPPVGLGTGELFF
TRBJ2-3	many	TRBV28	.	TGTGCCAGCAGTTCCCGGACTGGTCGTCGGGAAGATACGCAGTATTTT	CASSSRTGRREDTQYF
TRBJ2-1	many	TRBV5-1	TRBD1	TGCGCCAGCAGCATAGGGGGCGCCTACAATGAGCAGTTCTTC	CASSIGGAYNEQFF
TRBJ1-1	.	TRBV19	.	TGTGCCAGTAGTATAGAGTTAAGGGGGACTGAAGCTTTCTTT	CASSIELRGTEAFF
TRBJ2-3	few	TRBV15	TRBD2	TGTGCCACCAGCCCAGGACTAGCGGGGGCTGAGTCAGATACGCAGTATTTT	CATSPGLAGAESDTQYF
TRBJ2-7	many	TRBV20-1	.	TGCAGTGCTAGCCCAGGAGCAGCCTACGAGCAGTACTTC	CSASPGAAYEQYF
TRBJ2-7	many	TRBV6-1	TRBD2	TGTGCCAGCAGTGAAAGTAGCGGGCTCTACGAGCAGTACTTC	CASSESSGLYEQYF
TRBJ1-6	many	TRBV30	TRBD1	TGTGCCTGGGCCCGGGACAGGGTAAATTCACCCCTCCACTTT	CAWARDRVNSPLHF
TRBJ1-1	.	TRBV29-1	.	TGCAGCGTTGAGGGTCCCAGGGACACTGAAGCTTTCTTT	CSVEGPRDTEAFF
TRBJ2-7	many	TRBV3-1	.	TGTGCCAGCAGCCAAAGGGTCGACGAGCAGTACTTC	CASSQRVDEQYF
TRBJ2-7	few	TRBV20-1	.	TGCAGTGCTAGACCCCCCCCCCCCGGGCTAACGTTATACGAGCAGTACTTC	CSARPPPPGLTLYEQYF
TRBJ2-1	many	TRBV3-1	TRBD1	TGTGCCAGCAGCCAACCTCCGGGACAGGGGAATGAGCAGTTCTTC	CASSQPPGQGNEQFF
TRBJ2-3	.	TRBV3-1	TRBD2	TGTGCCAGCAGCCATCAGATACACCTAGCGGGAAGAACAGATACGCAGTATTTT	CASSHQIHLAGRTDTQYF
TRBJ1-1	many	TRBV28	TRBD1	TGTGCCAGCAGTTTTGCTTGGACAGGGGCTTCGGAAGCTTTCTTT	CASSFAWTGASEAFF
TRBJ1-5	many	TRBV3-1	.	TGTGCCAGCAGCCAGGGTTATCAGCCCCAGCATTTT	CASSQGYQPQHF